This T cell receptor (beta chain) was found in a study of CD8 T cells in ankylosing spondylitis (dated by TCRdb to about 2017). Regarding the research as a whole: The study profiled T cell receptor beta repertoires in healthy donors and ankylosing spondylitis patients to find disease-linked TCR variants. The whole study cohort included 95 to 130 healthy donors and about two dozen ankylosing spondylitis patients. Peripheral blood was sampled, and synovial fluid was additionally collected from ankylosing spondylitis patients.

Sequencing instrument: Illumina HiSeq 2500. TCR beta libraries were prepared by quantitative 5'-RACE with molecular barcodes. In the original analysis: Disease-linked TCR variants were identified with a new computational method built on a probabilistic model of VDJ rearrangement. The raw public reads went through TCRdb reprocessing: fastp at Q25, MiXCR clone calling, in-frame beta chains kept. Entries are consolidated by CDR3 protein sequence, retaining the most common genes and DNA. What appears here as the V and J calls and clone size reflects TCRdb's work, not the paper's. The sample table contains 200,000 to 250,000 distinct CDR3 sequences; only one count was recorded for 25% to 30% of them. Of the sample, 5% to 7.5% is held by the ten largest clones. Points on this clonotype: Its antigen is unknown. Base qualities were left out, and no much larger clone turns up one base away.

Results the study describes overall, beyond this receptor: Some motif variants were previously reported in synovial fluid and blood of reactive arthritis patients, suggesting common disease-initiation mechanisms. According to the report, matched synovial fluid samples from ankylosing spondylitis patients were significantly enriched for the disease-linked clones. Blood from ankylosing spondylitis patients appeared to be characterized by a TCR beta motif composed of about eight highly homologous amino acid variants. A CD8+ phenotype was shown by the disease-linked clones, which were found at relatively low frequencies in peripheral blood.

The junction shows trimming of 6 bases on V and 5 bases on J, plus 16 bases between the germline ends. The CDR3 measures 14 amino acids from cysteine to phenylalanine. Only the CDR3 portion is preserved as DNA: 42 bases, with reading frame beginning at the first base. CDR1 and CDR2, looked up from the germline V gene, are ENHRY and SYGVKD. The rearranged segments are TRBV10-3 and TRBJ2-5; the D gene is not confidently resolved. This receptor was identified in a male donor with ankylosing spondylitis or in good health (not recorded which). The sequenced material came from blood, either unsorted or a sorted T cell fraction (not recorded which). The sequenced DNA is TGTGCCATCAGGGCAGGCGGAGTTGGGGAGACCCAGTACTTC. This gives the protein CAIRAGGVGETQYF.